This is a list of T cell receptor beta chains from one sample in a study of blood T cell repertoires in COVID-19. TCRdb's copy holds only in-frame clones and misses some; the assay was immunoSEQ multiplex PCR. The sample has around 150,000 clones, approximately 80% seen once. The sample taken for sequencing was peripheral blood. All receptors derive from a woman in her 40s with COVID-19, enrolled during active disease. Each CDR3 is given with its conserved first and last residue. A D gene is named only where the DNA matches it firmly. Clone size appears in some rows only: once, few, many, or a class for an expanded clone.

>TRBJ2-2|-|-|TRBV6-1
CASSESPRVSPGELFF
TGTGCCAGCAGTGAATCTCCCAGGGTTTCCCCCGGGGAGCTGTTTTTT
>TRBJ2-7|-|TRBD1|TRBV5-6
CASRELGQGYEQYF
TGTGCCAGCAGAGAATTAGGACAGGGCTACGAGCAGTACTTC
>TRBJ2-1|-|-|TRBV11-3
CASSRDSKNEQFF
TGTGCCAGCAGCCGGGACTCCAAAAATGAGCAGTTCTTC
>TRBJ1-5|-|-|TRBV7-9
CASSPGGYQPQHF
TGTGCCAGCAGCCCGGGGGGATATCAGCCCCAGCATTTT
>TRBJ1-1|-|-|TRBV4-2
CASSQVVAGTEAFF
TGTGCCAGCAGCCAAGTTGTGGCGGGCACTGAAGCTTTCTTT
>TRBJ1-1|-|-|TRBV5-4
CASSRVQVDTEAFF
TGTGCCAGCAGCCGTGTGCAGGTTGACACTGAAGCTTTCTTT
>TRBJ1-3|-|TRBD1|TRBV10-3
CAISGGQGAINTIYF
TGTGCCATCAGTGGAGGACAGGGGGCTATAAACACCATATATTTT
>TRBJ1-5|-|-|TRBV19
CASSIPGVNQPQHF
TGTGCCAGTAGTATTCCTGGAGTCAATCAGCCCCAGCATTTT
>TRBJ1-2|-|TRBD1|TRBV10-3
CAISGGTEKPPWYGYTF
TGTGCCATCAGTGGAGGGACAGAGAAACCCCCTTGGTATGGCTACACCTTC
>TRBJ2-7|-|-|TRBV3-1/TRBV3-2
CASSPWGGSEQYF
TGTGCCAGCAGCCCATGGGGGGGCTCCGAGCAGTACTTC
>TRBJ2-7|-|-|TRBV5-1
CASSVGSIRDTPSDRYEQYF
TGCGCCAGCAGCGTAGGATCCATCCGGGACACCCCTTCAGATCGCTACGAGCAGTACTTC
>TRBJ2-1|-|-|TRBV3-1/TRBV3-2
CASSREPRDEQFF
TGTGCCAGCAGCCGAGAGCCCCGGGATGAGCAGTTCTTC
>TRBJ1-2|-|TRBD1|TRBV10-2
CASSESTGGGQIIGYTF
TGCGCCAGCAGTGAGTCGACAGGGGGGGGACAGATCATTGGCTACACCTTC
>TRBJ2-3|-|-|TRBV11-2
CASSLVRVNTQYF
TGTGCCAGCAGCTTAGTCCGTGTAAATACGCAGTATTTT
>TRBJ2-1|-|-|TRBV27
CASRLLLRLHNEQFF
TGTGCCAGCAGACTTTTGTTGAGACTACACAATGAGCAGTTCTTC
>TRBJ2-1|once|-|TRBV3-1/TRBV3-2
CASSQDVGGREQFF
TGTGCCAGCAGCCAAGATGTTGGAGGGAGGGAGCAGTTCTTC
>TRBJ2-3|-|TRBD2|TRBV15
CATSRPYSGLTDTQYF
TGTGCCACCAGCAGACCGTATAGCGGGCTCACAGATACGCAGTATTTT
>TRBJ1-6|-|-|TRBV9
CASSVRSYNSPLHF
TGTGCCAGCAGCGTAAGGAGTTATAATTCACCCCTCCACTTT
>TRBJ2-1|once|-|TRBV2
CASTPGFSYNEQFF
TGTGCCAGCACACCGGGATTTTCCTACAATGAGCAGTTCTTC
>TRBJ2-5|-|-|TRBV19
CASSIGTGIETQYF
TGTGCCAGTAGTATCGGTACGGGGATAGAGACCCAGTACTTC
>TRBJ2-5|-|TRBD1|TRBV19
CASNTGGQETQYF
TGTGCCAGTAACACAGGGGGACAAGAGACCCAGTACTTC
>TRBJ2-2|-|TRBD1|TRBV12-5
CASGLGQGVGELFF
TGTGCTAGTGGTTTGGGGCAGGGGGTCGGGGAGCTGTTTTTT
>TRBJ1-5|medium-sized|-|TRBV12-3/TRBV12-4
CASNPGAGQPQHF
TGTGCCAGCAATCCAGGGGCTGGACAGCCCCAGCATTTT
>TRBJ2-2|-|-|TRBV14
CASSQERGLNTGELFF
TGTGCCAGCAGCCAAGAACGGGGTCTGAACACCGGGGAGCTGTTTTTT
>TRBJ1-1|-|-|TRBV10-2
CASSESGWGAEAFF
TGCGCCAGCAGTGAGTCTGGATGGGGCGCTGAAGCTTTCTTT
>TRBJ2-7|-|TRBD1|TRBV4-2
CASSQGDSISEQYF
TGTGCCAGCAGCCAAGGGGACAGTATCTCCGAGCAGTACTTC
>TRBJ1-2|-|-|TRBV5-6
CASSFQTENYGYTF
TGTGCCAGCAGCTTCCAGACAGAGAACTATGGCTACACCTTC
>TRBJ1-5|-|-|TRBV3-1/TRBV3-2
CASSHGRNRPQHF
TGTGCCAGCAGCCATGGGCGAAATCGGCCCCAGCATTTT
>TRBJ2-1|few|-|TRBV6-6
CASSPDRYNEQFF
TGTGCCAGCAGTCCCGACAGATACAATGAGCAGTTCTTC
>TRBJ1-1|-|-|TRBV19
CASTLGQSEAFF
TGTGCCAGTACCCTTGGACAGTCTGAAGCTTTCTTT
>TRBJ1-1|-|-|TRBV28
CASGTQHEAFF
TGTGCCAGCGGAACACAGCATGAAGCTTTCTTT
>TRBJ2-5|-|-|TRBV5-4
CASSPRGGGETQYF
TGTGCCAGCAGCCCCAGGGGCGGCGGGGAGACCCAGTACTTC
>TRBJ2-1|-|-|TRBV6-5
CASLQGPTLNEQFF
TGTGCCAGCCTACAGGGCCCTACCCTCAATGAGCAGTTCTTC
>TRBJ1-2|-|-|TRBV19
CASTVSGNYGYTF
TGTGCCAGCACAGTGTCAGGGAACTATGGCTACACCTTC
>TRBJ2-2|-|-|TRBV4-1
CASSHGTLNTGELFF
TGCGCCAGCAGCCATGGGACACTGAACACCGGGGAGCTGTTTTTT
>TRBJ2-1|-|TRBD2|TRBV5-1
CASSLGSSGSAEQFF
TGCGCCAGCAGCTTGGGGTCTAGCGGGTCCGCGGAGCAGTTCTTC
>TRBJ2-1|-|-|TRBV24-1
CATSDRTDSNEQFF
TGTGCCACCAGTGATAGGACAGATAGTAATGAGCAGTTCTTC
>TRBJ2-3|-|TRBD2|TRBV28
CASTTPGTSPDTQYF
TGTGCCAGCACCACCCCCGGGACTAGCCCAGATACGCAGTATTTT
>TRBJ2-1|-|-|TRBV7-2
CASSLVGGPNNEQFF
TGTGCCAGCAGCCTAGTGGGGGGGCCAAACAATGAGCAGTTCTTC
>TRBJ2-1|many|-|TRBV6-6
CASSYLGGHEQFF
TGTGCCAGCAGTTACCTCGGGGGTCATGAGCAGTTCTTC
>TRBJ1-4|-|TRBD1|TRBV5-4
CASSRPGQGRNEKLFF
TGTGCCAGCAGCCGACCCGGACAGGGGAGAAATGAAAAACTGTTTTTT
>TRBJ2-5|-|-|TRBV15
CATALGGSQETQYF
TGTGCCACCGCCCTGGGAGGTTCCCAAGAGACCCAGTACTTC
>TRBJ2-2|-|-|TRBV6-5
CASSNGGPGELFF
TGTGCCAGCAGTAACGGAGGGCCCGGGGAGCTGTTTTTT
>TRBJ2-3|-|TRBD1|TRBV2
CASAGTESTDTQYF
TGTGCCTCGGCAGGGACAGAAAGCACAGATACGCAGTATTTT
>TRBJ2-7|-|TRBD1|TRBV6-1
CASSERILGQVEEQYF
TGTGCCAGCAGTGAACGGATTTTGGGACAGGTGGAGGAGCAGTACTTC
>TRBJ1-1|-|-|TRBV15
CATRQMLNTEAFF
TGTGCCACCAGACAGATGCTAAACACTGAAGCTTTCTTT
>TRBJ2-5|few|TRBD1|TRBV28
CASSPRGQGARETQYF
TGTGCCAGCAGCCCCCGGGGACAGGGGGCTCGTGAGACCCAGTACTTC
>TRBJ1-4|-|TRBD1|TRBV18
CASLNQGANEKLFF
TGTGCCAGCTTAAACCAGGGGGCGAATGAAAAACTGTTTTTT
>TRBJ2-1|-|TRBD1|TRBV6-5
CASSYNPGGNEQFF
TGTGCCAGCAGTTACAACCCAGGGGGCAATGAGCAGTTCTTC
>TRBJ2-1|-|TRBD2|TRBV3-1/TRBV3-2
CASSQEEVGASGRKVFF
TGTGCCAGCAGCCAAGAGGAGGTAGGAGCTAGCGGGAGGAAGGTGTTCTTC
>TRBJ1-5|-|-|TRBV2
CASSPDNNQPQHF
TGTGCCAGCAGCCCGGACAACAATCAGCCCCAGCATTTT
>TRBJ2-5|-|-|TRBV7-6
CASSLESSGETQYF
TGTGCCAGCAGCTTGGAAAGTTCGGGGGAGACCCAGTACTTC
>TRBJ1-6|-|TRBD1|TRBV2
CATSTGSFGRLHF
TGTGCCACCTCGACAGGGTCATTCGGGCGCCTCCACTTT
>TRBJ2-4|-|-|TRBV19
CASRQNLAKNIQYF
TGTGCCAGTAGACAAAATCTAGCCAAAAACATTCAGTACTTC